The next 20 T cell receptor beta chains were all read from a single sample in a study of Graves' ophthalmopathy and Graves' hyperthyroidism. Amplification of TCR beta CDR3 regions used RNA transcripts. An initial RT-PCR round employing HTBI primers preceded a second-round multiplex PCR. TCRdb re-analysed the multiplex PCR reads in MiXCR, keeping a single row per CDR3 protein. The sample holds about 740,000 distinct CDR3 sequences, 35% to 50% seen once. The sequenced sample consisted of peripheral blood. The receptors originated from an adult man with Graves' ophthalmopathy.

The CDR3 sequence is CASSPTWGDGYTF. DNA for the CDR3: TGTGCCAGCAGCCCGACTTGGGGAGATGGCTACACCTTC. V is TRBV9 and J is TRBJ1-2; D unresolved. The CDR3 runs to 13 residues. The V and J ends lost 4 bases and 6 bases respectively, with 13 bases between them. CDR1 and CDR2 from the germline V gene are SGDLS and YYNGEE.

The rearrangement joins TRBV5-1 to TRBJ2-7; TRBD1 aligns across 7 bases. Germline V gene data show CDR1 as SGHRS and CDR2 as YFSETQ. The CDR3 runs to 14 residues. V dropped 3 bases and J dropped 7; count of bases not matched to a gene: 10. DNA of the CDR3: TGCGCCAGCAGCTCCCTCACAGGGGCCCAAGAGCAGTACTTC. Translated: CASSSLTGAQEQYF.

This clonotype was counted once. V gene TRBV20-1 combines with J gene TRBJ1-1; TRBD1 agrees at 11 bases. The CDR3 is made up of 15 amino acids. The germline gives CDR1 DFQATT, CDR2 SNEGSKA (reference sequence). V lost 6 bases and J lost 10; bases outside the gene matches: 16. CDR3 sequence reads: CSAYPGTGGSIGAFF. The CDR3 DNA is TGCAGTGCCTACCCCGGGACAGGGGGATCAATCGGAGCTTTCTTT.

This clonotype was detected many times. The chain employs TRBV2 and TRBJ1-2, with unresolved D. V was trimmed by 5 bases and J by 4 bases, leaving 5 bases between them. The CDR3 is made up of 11 amino acids. CDR1 is SNHLY, CDR2 FYNNEI, per germline. CDR3 DNA: TGTGCCAGCAGTACTGGCTATGGCTACACCTTC. It is translated as CASSTGYGYTF.

V is TRBV29-1 and J is TRBJ2-7; unclear D gene. The germline V gene encodes CDR1 SQVTM and CDR2 ANQGSEA. This CDR3 spans 13 amino acids. V was cut by 7 bases and J by 2 bases, with 15 bases left in between. For the CDR3, the DNA is TGCAGCGCCACCCCCCCCCCCACCTACGAGCAGTACTTC. It is translated as CSATPPPTYEQYF.

Concerning this clonotype: One end of the junction varies from germline; a read error may be responsible. The V call is TRBV25-1, the J call TRBJ1-5, with 12 bases aligning to TRBD1. The CDR3 totals 16 residues. Germline CDR1 and CDR2: MGHDK and SYGVNS. CDR3 in amino acids: CASSELKMGQGAGLVF. CDR3 DNA sequence: TGTGCCAGCAGTGAATTAAAGATGGGACAGGGGGCCGGTTTGGTTTTT.

This clonotype appeared a few times. This CDR3 reads CASRQGVNTEAFF. The CDR3 nucleotides are TGTGCCAGCCGACAGGGGGTGAACACTGAAGCTTTCTTT. The rearrangement links TRBV2 to TRBJ1-1, with TRBD1 matching 9 bases. Germline lookup yields CDR1 SNHLY and CDR2 FYNNEI. The V and J ends lost 8 bases and 0 bases, in that order; junction bases with no gene match: 1. The CDR3 consists of 13 residues. The full variable domain, with the rest looked up from reference TRBV2 and TRBJ1-1, is EPEVTQTPSHQVTQMGQEVILRCVPISNHLYFYWYRQILGQKVEFLVSFYNNEISEKSEIFDDQFSVERPDGSNFTLKIRSTKLEDSAMYFCASRQGVNTEAFFGQGTRLTVV.

On this clonotype itself: It may be a read error: a sequence one base away is much more abundant. The J gene is TRBJ2-5, the V gene TRBV2, with 10 bases identical to TRBD2. Unmatched junction bases numbered 4, after V lost 5 bases and J lost 4 bases. The CDR3 is 14 residues long. Germline lookup yields CDR1 SNHLY and CDR2 FYNNEI. In DNA form, the CDR3 reads TGTGCCAGCAGTTGGACTAGCGGACGAGAGACCCAGTACTTC. Translated, it gives CASSWTSGRETQYF.

This clonotype was detected a few times. The V gene is TRBV7-2, the J gene TRBJ2-5; 11 nucleotides match TRBD1. The CDR3 covers 16 residues. J was trimmed by 4 bases and V by 3 bases; bases with no gene match: 7. Germline values: CDR1 SGHTA, CDR2 FQGNSA. CDR3 bases: TGTGCCAGCAGCTTCCCGTCGGGACAGGGGGGAGAGACCCAGTACTTC. As protein: CASSFPSGQGGETQYF.

Comments on this clonotype: One junction end does not reproduce the germline sequence, and a read error may be involved. The rearrangement uses TRBV20-1 and TRBJ2-5; no definite D call. The CDR3 consists of 12 residues. Germline CDR1 DFQATT, CDR2 SNEGSKA (reference sequence). In nucleotides, the CDR3 is TGCAGTGCTGGAGAGACCAGTAAACCCCAGTACTTC. As protein: CSAGETSKPQYF.

In this sample, this clonotype turned up many times. The chain is built from TRBV29-1 and TRBJ1-1; 8 bases are a match to TRBD1. The CDR3 runs 13 residues. CDR1 and CDR2 (germline): SQVTM, ANQGSEA. With V trimmed by 6 bases and J by 4 bases, 7 bases remained unmatched. The CDR3 reads CSVAVTGGTEAFF. The CDR3 DNA reads as TGCAGCGTAGCGGTCACAGGGGGCACTGAAGCTTTCTTT.

This sequence joins TRBV19 and TRBJ2-6; no clear D. CDR3 size: 12 residues. V was trimmed by 7 bases and J by 6 bases, leaving 7 bases between them. Germline V gives CDR1 LNHDA, CDR2 SQIVND (reference sequence). CDR3 sequence (DNA): TGTGCCAGTAATGGGGAGGCCAACGTCCTGACTTTC. Translated, it gives CASNGEANVLTF. Combining the CDR3 with reference TRBV19 and TRBJ2-6 gives the whole variable domain DGGITQSPKYLFRKEGQNVTLSCEQNLNHDAMYWYRQDPGQGLRLIYYSQIVNDFQKGDIAEGYSVSREKKESFPLTVTSAQKNPTAFYLCASNGEANVLTFGAGSRLTVL.

This clonotype was counted many times. The CDR3 sequence is CASSEVNVQETQYF. The CDR3, as DNA: TGCGCCAGCAGTGAGGTGAATGTCCAGGAGACCCAGTACTTC. The chain couples TRBV10-1 to TRBJ2-5; D gene uncertain. The CDR3 runs to 14 residues. Deletions cut 2 bases from V and 5 bases from J, with 12 bases between. Germline V gene lookup returns CDR1 WNHNN and CDR2 SYGVQD (reference sequence).

This clonotype turned up a few times. The chain carries TRBV4-1 and TRBJ2-7; possibly TRBD1 for D (6 bases). The CDR3 consists of 15 residues. Germline V gene sequence: CDR1 MGHRA, CDR2 YSYEKL. V shed 0 bases and J shed 7 bases, with 16 bases lying between them. The CDR3 reads CASSQDVTVRGEQYF. The CDR3 DNA reads as TGCGCCAGCAGCCAAGATGTGACCGTCAGGGGTGAGCAGTACTTC.

The J gene is TRBJ2-7, the V gene TRBV7-2; unclear D gene. Germline CDR1 reads SGHTA; CDR2 reads FQGNSA. V dropped 6 bases and J dropped 5 bases, with 20 bases sitting between them. The CDR3 length is 15 residues. CDR3 in DNA: TGTGCCAGCAGTTTGGGCAGCGTTGTTCGAAACGAGCAGTACTTC. This codes for CASSLGSVVRNEQYF.

The chain has TRBV30 and TRBJ1-2; 10 nucleotides line up with TRBD1. There are 11 residues in the CDR3. Trimming cost V 6 bases and J 8 bases; bases outside gene matches: 3. Germline V gene lookup returns CDR1 GTSNPN and CDR2 SVGIG (reference sequence). The CDR3 bases are TGTGCCTGTGACAGGGGGCGCGGCTACACCTTC. Protein sequence: CACDRGRGYTF.

This clonotype was seen more than once but under ten times. The gene calls are TRBV12-3 or TRBV12-4 and TRBJ2-5; possibly TRBD2 for D (5 bases). CDR3 size: 13 residues. Trimming left V 2 bases short and J 5 bases short, with 9 bases between. Written as DNA, the CDR3 is TGTGCCAGCAGTTTACCCCGAGGGGAGACCCAGTACTTC. Encoded protein: CASSLPRGETQYF.

This sequence joins TRBV19 and TRBJ2-2, with 8 bases identical to TRBD1. Germline CDR1 is LNHDA and CDR2 is SQIVND (reference sequence). Losses at the gene ends were 6 bases for V and 4 bases for J; bases not matched to a gene: 4. The CDR3 runs to 14 residues. This CDR3 is CASRDRGATGELFF. The CDR3 nucleotides are TGTGCCAGTAGAGACAGGGGCGCCACCGGGGAGCTGTTTTTT.

As for this clonotype: A read error may account for a junction end that differs from germline. This chain uses TRBV10-3 with TRBJ1-1; D possibly corresponds to TRBD1 (5 bases). CDR3 length equals 15 residues. CDR1 and CDR2 (germline): ENHRY, SYGVKD. The CDR3 DNA is TGTGCCAGCAGTGGGAACAGGTTCATGAACACTGAAGCTTTCTTT. Encoded protein: CASSGNRFMNTEAFF.

This clonotype was observed many times. This chain uses TRBV7-2 with TRBJ1-2, with D possibly being TRBD1 (6 bases). In germline, CDR1 is SGHTA, CDR2 FQGNSA. The CDR3 consists of 16 residues. Trimming removed 1 base at V and 4 bases at J, with 16 bases between. The CDR3 spells CASSLGGGSYSYGYTF. The CDR3 coding sequence is TGTGCCAGCAGCTTAGGTGGGGGCTCCTATAGCTATGGCTACACCTTC.